These 6 T cell receptor beta chains came from one sample sequenced in a study of blood T cells in healthy people across ages. A second PCR of 7 to 11 cycles used a sample-barcoded 5' primer and a J-beta primer mix. TCRdb reanalysed the 5' RACE reads using MiXCR and keeps one entry per CDR3 protein. The sample records 450,000 to 600,000 distinct CDR3 sequences, about 26% being singletons. The sample was also linked to a second study, of T cells of mothers and their children.

The sequenced sample was blood. These receptor sequences come from a boy aged 2 to 10 in good health.

This chain links TRBV20-1 with TRBJ2-1; 12 nucleotides match TRBD2. The DNA matches TRBJ2-7 better at its end, which makes the J call doubtful. There are 15 residues in the CDR3. Germline V gene sequence: CDR1 DFQATT, CDR2 SNEGSKA (reference sequence). For the CDR3, the DNA is TGCAGTGCTAGTGAGCCTAGCGGGAGGGAGGGAGAGCAGTACTTC. It yields the protein CSASEPSGREGEQYF.

This clonotype was seen more than once but under ten times. This chain uses TRBV5-1 with TRBJ1-6; possible D gene TRBD1, 6 bases. The CDR3 is made up of 16 amino acids. The ends were cut back, 4 bases at V and 5 bases at J, with 16 bases in the middle. Germline values: CDR1 SGHRS, CDR2 YFSETQ. CDR3 DNA sequence: TGCGCCAGCAGCCCCCTCGGGGGGGCGGATAATTCACCCCTCCACTTT. This codes for CASSPLGGADNSPLHF.

In this sample, this clonotype turned up a few times. The V call is TRBV30, the J call TRBJ1-2; D call uncertain. V was shortened by 4 bases and J by 0 bases, with 6 bases between the two germline ends. Germline values: CDR1 GTSNPN, CDR2 SVGIG (reference sequence). CDR3 length equals 12 residues. The CDR3 reads CAWNQANYGYTF. CDR3 bases: TGTGCCTGGAATCAAGCTAACTATGGCTACACCTTC.

This clonotype was observed many times. The V gene is TRBV7-2, the J gene TRBJ2-7; D may be TRBD2 (7 bases). Germline CDR1 and CDR2: SGHTA and FQGNSA. The CDR3 has 13 residues. Trimming cost V 5 bases and J 7 bases, with 15 bases left between them. CDR3 loop: CASSPSGGREQYF. The CDR3 DNA follows: TGTGCCAGCAGCCCCTCGGGGGGCCGTGAGCAGTACTTC.

Ten or more counts support this clonotype. The chain employs TRBV11-2 and TRBJ2-3; possible D gene TRBD2, 5 bases. The germline V gene encodes CDR1 SGHAT and CDR2 FQNNGV. CDR3 length: 14 amino acids. V lost 5 bases and J lost 2, with 11 bases in between. The CDR3 DNA reads TGTGCCAGCAGCCCAAGAGGGTCCACAGATACGCAGTATTTT. Translation: CASSPRGSTDTQYF.

The chain recombines TRBV7-3 with TRBJ2-5, with 14 bases identical to TRBD2. The J call could be wrong; TRBJ2-1 is a better fit for the DNA end. Germline lookup yields CDR1 SGHTA and CDR2 FQGTGA. There are 17 residues in the CDR3. The DNA of the CDR3 is TGTGCCAGCAGCTTTAACGGAGGACTAGCGGGGGGAAATGAGCAGTTCTTC. It is translated as CASSFNGGLAGGNEQFF.